One and the same sample provided the 25 T cell receptor beta chains below, sequenced in a study of read filtering for tumor transcriptome and immune sequencing. Molecular barcoded adaptors covering alpha/delta and beta/gamma chains were used on 400 ng RNA. One entry per CDR3 protein results from TCRdb running MiXCR on the reads. The table includes over 45,000 distinct CDR3 sequences, approximately 22% detected once. Sequenced input: a population of CD138-negative cells sorted from bone marrow. These receptors were taken from a donor at least 40 years old with multiple myeloma.

This clonotype was detected a few times. This rearrangement joins TRBV6-1 to TRBJ1-1; no clear D gene. V was trimmed by 8 bases and J by 1 base, leaving 11 bases between them. The CDR3 length is 13 residues. CDR1 is MNHNS, CDR2 SASEGT, per germline. This CDR3 reads CASFEQPNTEAFF. The CDR3 region has the DNA TGTGCCAGCTTTGAACAGCCGAACACTGAAGCTTTCTTT.

The rearrangement joins TRBV28 to TRBJ2-2, with D perhaps given as TRBD1 or TRBD2 (5 bases each). This CDR3 has 16 residues. The V gene's germline CDR1 is MDHEN and CDR2 SYDVKM. Trimming shortened V by 4 bases and J by 5 bases, and 17 bases separated the two germline ends. For the CDR3, the DNA is TGTGCCAGCAGTTCTACCGGCCGGGACCCAACCGGGGAGCTGTTTTTT. Amino acids: CASSSTGRDPTGELFF.

On this clonotype: Mismatch with germline at one junction end may stem from a read error. The chain has TRBV15 and TRBJ2-5; D may be TRBD1 or TRBD2 (5 bases each). The CDR3 runs to 15 residues. CDR1 and CDR2 (germline): LNHNV, YYDKDF (reference sequence). The CDR3 bases are TGTGCCATCAGCAGGGACCTCAGCAACCAAGAGACCCAGTACTTC. This sequence encodes CAISRDLSNQETQYF.

Many counts were recorded for this clonotype. This sequence joins TRBV7-9 and TRBJ1-4, with D hard to call. The ends were cut back, 3 bases at V and 0 bases at J, with 11 bases in the middle. CDR3 size: 16 residues. The germline CDR1 and CDR2 sequences are SEHNR and FQNEAQ (reference sequence). In nucleotides, the CDR3 is TGTGCCAGCAGCTTGAGGGCTCAAACAACTAATGAAAAACTGTTTTTT. This encodes CASSLRAQTTNEKLFF.

In its sample, this clonotype was seen many times. The chain uses TRBV5-1 and TRBJ2-5; D gene ambiguous. From germline, CDR1 is SGHRS and CDR2 YFSETQ. Trimming removed 4 bases at V and 3 bases at J, with 7 bases between. This CDR3 is built from 12 residues. The CDR3 reads CASSDSKETQYF. In DNA, the CDR3 is TGCGCCAGCAGCGACTCCAAAGAGACCCAGTACTTC.

In DNA form, the CDR3 reads TGCGCCAGCAGCCATGGCGGAGATCAGCCCCAGCATTTT. It is translated as CASSHGGDQPQHF. The rearrangement uses TRBV5-1 and TRBJ1-5; D remains ambiguous. CDR3 length: 13 amino acids. Germline V gene lookup returns CDR1 SGHRS and CDR2 YFSETQ. V was cut by 4 bases and J by 5 bases, with 10 bases left in between.

This clonotype was picked up many times. The genes are TRBV30 and TRBJ1-4; D gene uncertain. V dropped 1 base and J dropped 8 bases, with 11 bases sitting between them. Germline loops: CDR1 GTSNPN, CDR2 SVGIG (reference sequence). The CDR3 has 13 residues. CDR3 bases: TGTGCCTGGAGTGGGGGATATAGGGAAAAACTGTTTTTT. Translation: CAWSGGYREKLFF.

The V gene is TRBV20-1, the J gene TRBJ2-7, with 9 bases identical to TRBD2. From germline, CDR1 is DFQATT and CDR2 SNEGSKA (reference sequence). The CDR3 sequence is 14 residues long. Written as DNA, the CDR3 is TGCAGCGTTGTGTGGCGGGAGGGCCGAAACGAGCAGTACTTC. It yields the protein CSVVWREGRNEQYF.

This sequence joins TRBV29-1 and TRBJ1-1; D is undetermined. Germline values: CDR1 SQVTM, CDR2 ANQGSEA. CDR3 size: 14 residues. V was shortened by 4 bases and J by 0 bases, with 12 bases between the two germline ends. This CDR3 is CSVVGLRLNTEAFF. CDR3 bases: TGCAGCGTTGTAGGCTTACGATTGAACACTGAAGCTTTCTTT.

This clonotype was recorded many times. This chain joins TRBV5-6 and TRBJ1-5; the D gene is possibly TRBD1 (5 bases). CDR1 is SGHDT, CDR2 YYEEEE, per germline. CDR3 length: 14 residues. V was clipped by 1 base and J by 3 bases, with 8 bases between them. The CDR3 here is CASSLRGFNQPQHF. The DNA for the CDR3 is TGTGCCAGCAGCTTGAGGGGTTTCAATCAGCCCCAGCATTTT.

This clonotype was observed at least ten times. Just one base apart from a much larger clone, this may be a read error. The V and J genes are TRBV7-3 and TRBJ1-1; D remains ambiguous. There are 13 residues in the CDR3. V was clipped by 2 bases and J by 1 base, with 5 bases between them. Germline V CDR1 and CDR2: SGHTA, FQGTGA. CDR3 region: CASSLWENTEAFF. The CDR3, as DNA: TGTGCCAGCAGCTTATGGGAGAACACTGAAGCTTTCTTT. Together with reference TRBV7-3 and TRBJ1-1, the CDR3 gives the full variable domain: GAGVSQTPSNKVTEKGKYVELRCDPISGHTALYWYRQSLGQGPEFLIYFQGTGAADDSGLPNDRFFAVRPEGSVSTLKIQRTERGDSAVYLCASSLWENTEAFFGQGTRLTVV.

This clonotype occurred a few times. CDR3: CASSLDALKNIQYF. The CDR3 region has the DNA TGTGCCAGCAGTTTAGATGCCCTCAAAAACATTCAGTACTTC. The chain combines TRBV28 with TRBJ2-4; no reliable D call. From germline, CDR1 is MDHEN and CDR2 SYDVKM. V was shortened by 2 bases and J by 3 bases, with 8 bases between the two germline ends. The CDR3 sequence is 14 residues long.

This clonotype has just a few counts. The rearrangement joins TRBV6-5 to TRBJ1-1; a possible D gene is TRBD1 (6 bases). CDR3 length: 15 residues. Per the germline V gene, CDR1 is MNHEY and CDR2 is SVGAGI. Trimming stripped 2 bases from V and 4 bases from J, with 14 bases between. The CDR3 nucleotides are TGTGCCAGCAGTTACAAAGGGGGTCAAGGCACTGAAGCTTTCTTT. This encodes CASSYKGGQGTEAFF.

This clonotype has a count of ten or more. The chain is built from TRBV7-8 and TRBJ1-5, with 10 bases lining up with TRBD1. The CDR3 has 15 residues. Germline V gene sequence: CDR1 SGHVS, CDR2 FQNEAQ. Trimming at V came to 5 bases and at J to 7 bases, leaving 8 bases not matched to a gene. The CDR3 region has the DNA TGTGCCAGCAGCCTAGACAGGGGGCAGCGGCAGCCCCAGCATTTT. Translation: CASSLDRGQRQPQHF.

This clonotype came up many times. This chain uses TRBV12-3 or TRBV12-4 with TRBJ2-1; D is ambiguous. This CDR3 has 13 amino acids. Trimming removed 4 bases from V and 5 bases from J, with 9 bases in between. The CDR3 spells CASSSSRDNEQFF. The CDR3 DNA follows: TGTGCCAGCAGTTCCTCTAGAGACAATGAGCAGTTCTTC.

Notes on this clonotype: A read error is possible here, since a much larger clone lies one base away. CDR3 loop: CASSLWGDGELFF. CDR3 sequence (DNA): TGTGCCAGCAGTTTATGGGGCGACGGGGAGCTGTTTTTT. The chain joins TRBV27 to TRBJ2-2, with D perhaps matching TRBD1 (5 bases). Trimming removed 1 base at V and 7 bases at J, with 7 bases between. Germline V gene sequence: CDR1 MNHEY, CDR2 SMNVEV (reference sequence). The CDR3 totals 13 residues.

The sample holds a few counts of this clonotype. Written as DNA, the CDR3 is TGTGCCACCAGCAGAAAGGGGACAGTGCCCAATCAGCCCCAGCATTTT. Encoded protein: CATSRKGTVPNQPQHF. The chain is built from TRBV15 and TRBJ1-5; TRBD1 aligns across 7 bases. Trimming took 2 bases from V and 3 from J; bases not matched to a gene: 7. CDR3 size: 16 residues. The germline CDR1 and CDR2 sequences are LNHNV and YYDKDF (reference sequence).

In its sample, this clonotype was seen many times. V gene TRBV9 combines with J gene TRBJ2-2, with 10 bases identical to TRBD2. Germline V gene lookup returns CDR1 SGDLS and CDR2 YYNGEE. This CDR3 has 18 residues. V gave up 0 bases and J gave up 4 bases; unmatched junction bases: 9. Written as DNA, the CDR3 is TGTGCCAGCAGCGTAGCTCTGAGCGGGAGGGCGGGCACCGGGGAGCTGTTTTTT. Residues: CASSVALSGRAGTGELFF.

J is TRBJ1-5 and V is TRBV2; D is unresolved. Trimming shortened V by 3 bases and J by 0 bases, and 18 bases separated the two germline ends. Germline lookup yields CDR1 SNHLY and CDR2 FYNNEI. This CDR3 is built from 18 residues. The CDR3 region has the DNA TGTGCCAGCAGTGACTCGGCGCCTGGCGGGTATAGCAATCAGCCCCAGCATTTT. Its protein is CASSDSAPGGYSNQPQHF.

The gene calls are TRBV27 and TRBJ2-7; possibly TRBD1 for D (5 bases). V shed 2 bases and J shed 3 bases, with 11 bases lying between them. Germline-derived CDR1 and CDR2 are MNHEY and SMNVEV (reference sequence). This CDR3 is 14 amino acids long. The CDR3 region has the DNA TGTGCCAGCAGTTTACGGGCAGGGCACTACGAGCAGTACTTC. Its translation is CASSLRAGHYEQYF.

The table lists this clonotype with many counts. The chain employs TRBV29-1 and TRBJ1-2; the D gene is possibly TRBD1 (5 bases). V was pared by 6 bases and J by 3 bases, with 14 bases between. The CDR3 is 13 amino acids. CDR1 is SQVTM and CDR2 is ANQGSEA in the germline V gene. The CDR3 region is CSVTRGVDYGYTF. The CDR3 region has the DNA TGCAGCGTCACGAGAGGGGTAGACTATGGCTACACCTTC.

In its sample, this clonotype was seen many times. The genes are TRBV12-3 or TRBV12-4 and TRBJ1-5; D gene uncertain. Trimming pared 3 bases from V and 4 bases from J, leaving 10 bases between. This CDR3 comprises 14 residues. The CDR3 loop is CASSFSEGNQPQHF. The CDR3 region has the DNA TGTGCCAGCAGTTTTTCGGAGGGAAATCAGCCCCAGCATTTT.

This clonotype was seen a handful of times. The genes are TRBV28 and TRBJ1-2, with TRBD1 as a possible D gene (5 bases). CDR3 length: 14 amino acids. Germline CDR1 and CDR2: MDHEN and SYDVKM. Trimming took 2 bases from V and 3 from J, leaving 10 bases between them. The CDR3 loop is CASSLAGGDYGYTF. DNA of the CDR3: TGTGCCAGCAGTTTAGCCGGGGGAGACTATGGCTACACCTTC.

This clonotype appeared many times. This sequence is one base from a far larger clone and is likely a read error. This chain joins TRBV12-3 or TRBV12-4 and TRBJ2-1, with 7 bases lining up with TRBD1. The CDR3 runs to 14 residues. The junction had 9 bases not matched to a gene; V was cut back by 6 bases and J by 7 bases. CDR3 DNA sequence: TGTGCCAGCAGCCGCTGGAACAGGGGTAATGAGCAGTTCTTC. Translating it yields CASSRWNRGNEQFF.

About this clonotype itself: A much larger clonotype is one base distant, so this may be a read error. Because the CDR3 is missing its conserved closing phenylalanine or tryptophan, this is likely a read error. The chain employs TRBV4-1 and TRBJ2-5; perhaps D is TRBD1 or TRBD2 (6 bases each). V was clipped by 1 base and J by 5 bases, with 14 bases between them. The germline V gene encodes CDR1 MGHRA and CDR2 YSYEKL. The CDR3 sequence is 15 residues long. The CDR3 is CASSQGAGAGETQYL. CDR3 nucleotide sequence: TGCGCCAGCAGCCAAGGGGCAGGGGCGGGGGAGACCCAGTACCTC.